The 19 T cell receptor beta chains in this list originate from one sample, sequenced in a study of shared clonotypes between healthy human individuals. Produced via immunoSEQ multiplex PCR; TCRdb's table is partial and in-frame only. Of about 490,000 clones in the sample, 76% were seen once. The sequenced material came from PBMCs. The receptors come from a woman aged 40 to 50 in good health. Some clones in this sample may be carry-over from other donors' samples.

A single count supports this clone. The chain carries TRBV2 and TRBJ1-2; D unclear. Germline V lookup: CDR1 SNHLY, CDR2 FYNNEI. The CDR3 is 13 amino acids. The V and J ends lost 5 bases and 1 base respectively, with 8 bases between them. CDR3 in amino acids: CASSPDGNYGYTF. The CDR3 DNA reads as TGTGCCAGCAGTCCGGACGGTAACTATGGCTACACCTTC.

A word on this clone: Other DNA sequences in the sample encode the same CDR3. This sequence joins TRBV30 and TRBJ2-7; D is unresolved. CDR1 and CDR2 from the germline V gene are GTSNPN and SVGIG (reference sequence). Trimming removed 0 bases at V and 1 base at J, with 4 bases between. The CDR3 is 12 residues long. The CDR3 is CAWSVQSYEQYF. Here the CDR3 DNA reads TGTGCCTGGAGTGTTCAGTCCTACGAGCAGTACTTC. Full variable domain (outside the CDR3, taken from reference TRBV30 and TRBJ2-7): SQTIHQWPATLVQPVGSPLSLECTVEGTSNPNLYWYRQAAGRGLQLLFYSVGIGQISSEVPQNLSASRPQDRQFILSSKKLLLSDSGFYLCAWSVQSYEQYFGPGTRLTVT.

Only one count was recorded for this clone. It is likely a read error: a sequence one base away is far more abundant. This rearrangement joins TRBV6-1 to TRBJ1-1, with TRBD1 as a possible D gene (5 bases). The CDR3 length is 14 residues. Germline CDR1 and CDR2: MNHNS and SASEGT. V was pared by 1 base and J by 10 bases, with 16 bases between. The CDR3 spells CASSEVTGVAGAFF. CDR3 in DNA: TGTGCCAGCAGTGAAGTGACGGGGGTAGCTGGAGCTTTCTTT.

This chain joins TRBV10-3 and TRBJ2-5; TRBD1 matches at 8 bases. Trimming removed 6 bases from V and 5 bases from J; junction bases left unmatched: 8. The CDR3 runs to 14 residues. The germline gives CDR1 ENHRY, CDR2 SYGVKD. The CDR3 region is CAIRAGQGAETQYF. The CDR3 nucleotides read TGTGCCATCAGGGCTGGACAGGGTGCTGAGACCCAGTACTTC.

The chain combines TRBV11-3 with TRBJ2-1; a weak D match, TRBD2 (5 bases). The length of the CDR3 is 15 residues. Trimming removed 5 bases at V and 4 bases at J, with 15 bases between. Germline assignment: CDR1 SGHNT and CDR2 YENEEA. The CDR3 nucleotides read TGTGCCAGCAGCCCTCGGGGTAGCGCTTACAATGAGCAGTTCTTC. Amino acids: CASSPRGSAYNEQFF.

The chain uses TRBV11-3 and TRBJ2-2; no clear D. V lost 1 base to trimming and J lost 6 bases, with 3 bases between them. CDR3 size: 12 residues. Germline assignment: CDR1 SGHNT and CDR2 YENEEA. The CDR3 DNA reads TGTGCCAGCAGCTTAGGCCCCGGGGAGCTGTTTTTT. Its protein product is CASSLGPGELFF.

This clone came up many times. V is TRBV28 and J is TRBJ2-7; TRBD2 is a possible D gene (6 bases). Looked up from germline, CDR1 is MDHEN and CDR2 is SYDVKM. The V end lost 6 bases, the J end lost 2 bases, and 17 bases lay between the germline ends. This CDR3 is 15 amino acids long. In nucleotides, the CDR3 is TGTGCCAGCAGATCCCGAGGAGGGAAAACCTACGAGCAGTACTTC. Protein product: CASRSRGGKTYEQYF.

The chain uses TRBV18 and TRBJ2-7, with 10 bases fitting TRBD1. The CDR3 has 13 amino acids. In germline, CDR1 is KGHSH, CDR2 LQKENI. Unmatched junction bases numbered 1, after V lost 2 bases and J lost 6 bases. The CDR3 coding sequence is TGTGCCAGCTCACCAGACAGGGGGCTCGAGCAGTACTTC. Its protein is CASSPDRGLEQYF.

The chain has TRBV5-4 and TRBJ1-1; 9 nucleotides line up with TRBD1. This CDR3 comprises 15 residues. The V segment lost 3 bases and the J segment 1 base; nucleotides outside the gene matches: 4. CDR1 is SGHNT and CDR2 is YYREEE in the germline V gene (reference sequence). CDR3 sequence (DNA): TGTGCCAGCAGCTCCTCGGGACAGGGGAACACTGAAGCTTTCTTT. Its translation: CASSSSGQGNTEAFF.

This chain joins TRBV5-1 and TRBJ2-3; D ambiguous. Germline lookup yields CDR1 SGHRS and CDR2 YFSETQ. CDR3 size: 15 residues. The germline V and J ends were trimmed by 0 bases and 0 bases, with 8 bases remaining between them. The CDR3 reads CASSLEGSSTDTQYF. CDR3 bases: TGCGCCAGCAGCTTGGAGGGCAGCAGCACAGATACGCAGTATTTT.

This rearrangement joins TRBV5-4 to TRBJ2-1; possibly TRBD2 for D (6 bases). The CDR3 runs to 15 residues. Germline CDR1 is SGHNT and CDR2 is YYREEE (reference sequence). V shed 1 base and J shed 7 bases, with 15 bases lying between them. CDR3 DNA sequence: TGTGCCAGCAGCTTGCGTACTAGCTATAGGAATGAGCAGTTCTTC. Its protein product is CASSLRTSYRNEQFF.

In the case of this clone: A much larger clone lies a single base off, so this may be a read error. V gene TRBV2 combines with J gene TRBJ2-5; D perhaps matches TRBD1 (5 bases). This CDR3 is 13 amino acids long. Germline assignment: CDR1 SNHLY and CDR2 FYNNEI. The DNA for the CDR3 is TGTGCCAGCAGTTCAGGGTACCAAGAGGCCCAGTACTTC. Encoded protein: CASSSGYQEAQYF.

This chain's CDR3 is CASSVRTSGLETQYF. In DNA, the CDR3 is TGTGCCAGCAGCGTACGGACTAGCGGACTAGAGACCCAGTACTTC. This chain joins TRBV9 and TRBJ2-5, with 10 bases matching TRBD2. Looked up from germline, CDR1 is SGDLS and CDR2 is YYNGEE. CDR3 length: 15 residues. The V gene end was trimmed by 1 base and the J gene end by 4 bases; junction bases not matched to a gene: 4. Together with reference TRBV9 and TRBJ2-5, the CDR3 gives the full variable domain: DSGVTQTPKHLITATGQRVTLRCSPRSGDLSVYWYQQSLDQGLQFLIQYYNGEERAKGNILERFSAQQFPDLHSELNLSSLELGDSALYFCASSVRTSGLETQYFGPGTRLLVL.

This clone was recorded once. The chain uses TRBV11-2 and TRBJ2-5; 8 positions agree with TRBD1. This CDR3 comprises 20 residues. V lost 0 bases to trimming and J lost 1 base; unmatched junction nucleotides: 16. Germline V gene lookup returns CDR1 SGHAT and CDR2 FQNNGV. CDR3 region: CASSLELGRGLPGGQETQYF. Here the CDR3 DNA reads TGTGCCAGCAGCTTAGAGTTGGGCAGGGGGCTGCCCGGGGGCCAAGAGACCCAGTACTTC.

This clone was found a few times. This chain links TRBV7-9 with TRBJ2-1; 8 bases line up with TRBD2. Trimming removed 3 bases from V and 7 bases from J; junction bases left unmatched: 8. CDR1 SEHNR and CDR2 FQNEAQ come from the germline V gene (reference sequence). This CDR3 is 15 amino acids long. The CDR3 is CASSFIAGRLNEQFF. The CDR3 nucleotides are TGTGCCAGCAGCTTCATAGCGGGAAGGTTGAATGAGCAGTTCTTC. The variable domain in full, completed from reference TRBV7-9 and TRBJ2-1, reads DTGVSQNPRHKITKRGQNVTFRCDPISEHNRLYWYRQTLGQGPEFLTYFQNEAQLEKSRLLSDRFSAERPKGSFSTLEIQRTEQGDSAMYLCASSFIAGRLNEQFFGPGTRLTVL.

The chain couples TRBV11-3 to TRBJ2-1; no reliable D call. The CDR3 is 12 residues long. Germline CDR1 reads SGHNT; CDR2 reads YENEEA. Between the trimmed V and J ends, which lost 5 bases and 6 bases, there was a span of 8 bases. The CDR3 nucleotides read TGTGCCAGCAGCCCAGATGGCAATGAGCAGTTCTTC. It yields the protein CASSPDGNEQFF.

The chain uses TRBV5-1 and TRBJ2-7; tentative D call: TRBD1 (5 bases). The CDR3 consists of 15 residues. Trimming stripped 0 bases from V and 3 bases from J, with 13 bases between. Germline-derived CDR1 and CDR2 are SGHRS and YFSETQ. CDR3 sequence (DNA): TGCGCCAGCAGCTTGGTAGGGGCCGTCGACTACGAGCAGTACTTC. Amino acid sequence: CASSLVGAVDYEQYF. The full variable domain, completed using reference TRBV5-1 and TRBJ2-7, is KAGVTQTPRYLIKTRGQQVTLSCSPISGHRSVSWYQQTPGQGLQFLFEYFSETQRNKGNFPGRFSGRQFSNSRSEMNVSTLELGDSALYLCASSLVGAVDYEQYFGPGTRLTVT.

This clone was recorded only once. The chain recombines TRBV7-3 with TRBJ2-6, with D perhaps TRBD1 (5 bases). Germline CDR1 is SGHTA and CDR2 is FQGTGA. V shed 3 bases and J shed 1 base, with 7 bases lying between them. The CDR3 runs to 15 residues. Here the CDR3 reads CASSFQGSGANVLTF. The CDR3, as DNA: TGTGCCAGCAGCTTTCAGGGATCTGGGGCCAACGTCCTGACTTTC.

The V call is TRBV19, the J call TRBJ2-1, with D perhaps TRBD1 or TRBD2 (5 bases each). Trimming removed 4 bases at V and 9 bases at J, with 10 bases between. CDR3 length: 12 residues. Germline CDR1 is LNHDA and CDR2 is SQIVND (reference sequence). The CDR3 sequence is CASSRRDGEQFF. CDR3 DNA sequence: TGTGCCAGTAGTAGACGGGACGGTGAGCAGTTCTTC.